This T cell receptor beta chain stems from a study of T-cell reconstitution after alpha-beta-depleted transplantation in children. Germline lookup yields CDR1 SQVTM and CDR2 ANQGSEA. CDR3 size: 14 residues. V was clipped by 6 bases and J by 6 bases; unmatched bases: 14. Preparation of the TCRbeta library used unique molecular identifiers. TCRdb itself ran the PCR reads through MiXCR, one entry per CDR3 protein. The table includes around 670,000 distinct CDR3 sequences, around 13% detected once. This clonotype was counted many times. The chain joins TRBV29-1 to TRBJ2-7; 7 nucleotides line up with TRBD1. The TCR comes from a girl aged 2 to 10 with congenital amegakaryocytic thrombocytopenia, due to receive a stem cell transplant. The material sequenced was PBMCs, taken before TCRalphabeta/CD19-depleted stem cell transplant. CDR3 in DNA: TGCAGCGTGGAACCGGGACAGTCCATCGGCGAGCAGTACTTC. Encoded protein: CSVEPGQSIGEQYF.